Sequencing of this T cell receptor beta chain was carried out in a study of shared clonotypes between healthy human individuals. This table comes from immunoSEQ multiplex PCR, and its TCRdb copy is limited to in-frame clones, with some not included. Among 2 million to 3 million clones listed, over 85% were seen once. The TCR was taken from a man aged 18 to 29 in good health. Some clones in this sample may be carry-over from other donors' samples. The sequenced sample was naive CD4+ T cells from PBMCs. Specified subset: CD45RA+ positively selected.

CDR3 DNA sequence: TGCGCCAGCAGCTTGTTCGAGGGGGTTCCGCAGATTAGCACAGATACGCAGTATTTT. This encodes CASSLFEGVPQISTDTQYF. The V call is TRBV5-1, the J call TRBJ2-3; D possibly corresponds to TRBD1 (6 bases). The V and J ends lost 1 base and 0 bases respectively, with 21 bases between them. Germline CDR1 SGHRS, CDR2 YFSETQ. There are 19 residues in the CDR3. Full variable domain (remainder filled in from reference TRBV5-1 and TRBJ2-3): KAGVTQTPRYLIKTRGQQVTLSCSPISGHRSVSWYQQTPGQGLQFLFEYFSETQRNKGNFPGRFSGRQFSNSRSEMNVSTLELGDSALYLCASSLFEGVPQISTDTQYFGPGTRLTVL.